This T cell receptor (beta chain) emerged from a study of blood T cell repertoires in COVID-19. In the study overall: The United States, Italy and Spain provided the acute and convalescent COVID-19 samples. Nucleic acid was either cDNA or gDNA, and it came from T cells, B-cell-depleted T cells, or PBMCs.

V lost 5 bases and J lost 5, with 6 bases in between. Germline CDR1 MNHEY, CDR2 SVGEGT. The CDR3 consists of 12 residues. The authors' processing: Amplification with reference gene primers provided the estimates of nucleated cell counts. Libraries were prepared by immunoSEQ multiplex PCR; TCRdb keeps only in-frame clonotypes and omits some of them. The D gene and trimming were derived from the DNA, and the V and J assignments and clone size from that table. The sample includes about 140,000 clones, roughly 85% of them seen just once. The sequence came from a man aged 55 to 70 with acute or convalescent COVID-19. Material for sequencing was peripheral blood. The V and J genes are TRBV6-2 or TRBV6-3 and TRBJ2-2, with D possibly matching TRBD2 (6 bases). The chain's CDR3 is CASSRGTGELFF. The CDR3 DNA follows: TGTGCCAGCAGTCGGGGGACCGGGGAGCTGTTTTTT.